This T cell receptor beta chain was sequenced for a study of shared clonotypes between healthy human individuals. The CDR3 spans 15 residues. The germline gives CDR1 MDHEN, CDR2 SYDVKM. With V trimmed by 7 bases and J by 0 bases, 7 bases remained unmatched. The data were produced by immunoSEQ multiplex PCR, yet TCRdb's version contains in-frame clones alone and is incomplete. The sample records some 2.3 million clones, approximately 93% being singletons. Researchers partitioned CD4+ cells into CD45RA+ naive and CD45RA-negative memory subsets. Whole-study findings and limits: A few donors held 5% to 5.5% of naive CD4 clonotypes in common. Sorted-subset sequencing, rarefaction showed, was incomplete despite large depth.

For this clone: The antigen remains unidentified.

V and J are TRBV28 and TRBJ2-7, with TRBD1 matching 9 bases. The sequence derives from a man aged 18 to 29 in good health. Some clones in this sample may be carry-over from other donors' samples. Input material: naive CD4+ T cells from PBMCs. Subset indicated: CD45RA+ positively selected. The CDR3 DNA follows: TGTGCCAGCAATACGGGACAGGGTTTCTCCTACGAGCAGTACTTC. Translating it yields CASNTGQGFSYEQYF.